A single sample gave rise to the 18 T cell receptor beta chains below, sequenced in a study of T cell responses to AZD1222 COVID-19 vaccine. Method: immunoSEQ multiplex PCR; TCRdb's copy keeps in-frame clones and lacks some. The table has more than 90,000 clones, 90% seen once. The sample here was peripheral blood, taken on day 0 of AZD1222 vaccination. The origin of the receptors is an adult in good health.

This clone was counted only a few times. CDR3 sequence (DNA): TGCGCCAGCAGCTCCGGACAGGGGGGGATTCCCCTCCACTTT. Its protein is CASSSGQGGIPLHF. The chain joins TRBV5-1 to TRBJ1-6; 10 bases fit TRBD1. V lost 3 bases to trimming and J lost 13 bases; unmatched junction nucleotides: 7. Germline CDR1 and CDR2: SGHRS and YFSETQ. This CDR3 is built from 14 residues.

V gene TRBV7-8 combines with J gene TRBJ1-1; D remains unclear. The length of the CDR3 is 13 residues. V was cut by 0 bases and J by 2 bases, with 4 bases left in between. The V gene's germline CDR1 is SGHVS and CDR2 FQNEAQ. The CDR3 bases are TGTGCCAGCAGCTTAGCGCATAACACTGAAGCTTTCTTT. This sequence encodes CASSLAHNTEAFF.

The chain has TRBV5-4 and TRBJ1-4; 9 bases line up with TRBD1. J lost 1 base, V lost 4 bases, and 14 bases had no gene match. This CDR3 is 19 amino acids long. In germline, CDR1 is SGHNT, CDR2 YYREEE (reference sequence). Here the CDR3 DNA reads TGTGCCAGCAGCCAGGCCCCGGGACAGGGATTGGTAACTAATGAAAAACTGTTTTTT. Translating gives CASSQAPGQGLVTNEKLFF.

The J gene is TRBJ2-1, the V gene TRBV11-2; D could derive from TRBD1 or TRBD2 (6 bases each). The ends were cut back, 8 bases at V and 7 bases at J, with 18 bases in the middle. The CDR3 loop spans 14 amino acids. Germline V gives CDR1 SGHAT, CDR2 FQNNGV. This chain's CDR3 is CASVLWGAGNEQFF. Written as DNA, the CDR3 is TGTGCCAGCGTCCTTTGGGGGGCCGGGAATGAGCAGTTCTTC.

The chain has TRBV11-2 and TRBJ1-5; 7 nucleotides agree with TRBD1. The germline V gene has CDR1 SGHAT and CDR2 FQNNGV. The CDR3 spans 16 residues. The trim removed 5 bases at V and 1 base at J, leaving 8 bases unmatched. This chain's CDR3 is CASSPGTAGSNQPQHF. The CDR3, as DNA: TGTGCCAGCAGCCCTGGGACAGCTGGCAGCAATCAGCCCCAGCATTTT.

This chain links TRBV27 with TRBJ1-6; D possibly corresponds to TRBD1 (5 bases). The CDR3 loop spans 14 amino acids. Germline V gene sequence: CDR1 MNHEY, CDR2 SMNVEV (reference sequence). V was trimmed by 3 bases and J by 9 bases, leaving 12 bases between them. CDR3 in amino acids: CASSFGGQGSPLHF. The CDR3 bases are TGTGCCAGCAGTTTCGGAGGGCAGGGTTCACCCCTCCACTTT.

V is TRBV7-3 and J is TRBJ2-2; 8 nucleotides align to TRBD1. The length of the CDR3 is 14 residues. The trim removed 4 bases at V and 3 bases at J, leaving 1 base unmatched. Germline V gene data show CDR1 as SGHTA and CDR2 as FQGTGA. CDR3 nucleotides: TGTGCCAGCAGCTCGACAGGGGACACCGGGGAGCTGTTTTTT. This translates into CASSSTGDTGELFF. The full variable domain, its missing parts supplied by reference TRBV7-3 and TRBJ2-2, is GAGVSQTPSNKVTEKGKYVELRCDPISGHTALYWYRQSLGQGPEFLIYFQGTGAADDSGLPNDRFFAVRPEGSVSTLKIQRTERGDSAVYLCASSSTGDTGELFFGEGSRLTVL.

The chain is built from TRBV5-1 and TRBJ1-2; D is perhaps TRBD1 (5 bases). This CDR3 has 13 amino acids. Between the trimmed V and J ends, which lost 5 bases and 8 bases, there was a span of 16 bases. Germline V CDR1 and CDR2: SGHRS, YFSETQ. CDR3 nucleotide sequence: TGCGCCAGCAGTGAGGGGAACAGCCGGGGCTACACCTTC. Protein: CASSEGNSRGYTF.

The chain links TRBV19 to TRBJ2-7; possibly TRBD1 for D (8 bases). The CDR3 runs to 14 residues. From germline, CDR1 is LNHDA and CDR2 SQIVND (reference sequence). The ends were cut back, 5 bases at V and 3 bases at J, with 14 bases in the middle. CDR3 amino acids: CASSATGEGYEQYF. CDR3 DNA sequence: TGTGCCAGTAGTGCGACAGGGGAGGGCTACGAGCAGTACTTC.

This clone was seen once. The chain carries TRBV27 and TRBJ1-1; D ambiguous. The CDR3 is 13 amino acids. Germline V gene sequence: CDR1 MNHEY, CDR2 SMNVEV (reference sequence). Between the trimmed V and J ends, which lost 5 bases and 0 bases, there was a span of 7 bases. The CDR3 coding sequence is TGTGCCAGCAGTCTGGTCTTGAACACTGAAGCTTTCTTT. Its translation is CASSLVLNTEAFF.

This clone turned up a few times. The chain employs TRBV6-5 and TRBJ1-5, with D hard to call. CDR3 length: 15 amino acids. Germline CDR1 MNHEY, CDR2 SVGAGI. With 7 bases removed from V and 4 bases from J, the gap between germline ends came to 17 bases. The CDR3: CASNPTYSDNQPQHF. In DNA, the CDR3 is TGTGCCAGCAATCCAACTTATAGTGATAATCAGCCCCAGCATTTT.

This sequence joins TRBV30 and TRBJ1-1, with 9 bases fitting TRBD1. V lost 5 bases to trimming and J lost 2 bases; unmatched junction nucleotides: 9. This CDR3 region has 15 residues. Germline V gives CDR1 GTSNPN, CDR2 SVGIG (reference sequence). CDR3 sequence (DNA): TGTGCCTGGCAAACAGGGGGCTCTATCAACACTGAAGCTTTCTTT. It translates to CAWQTGGSINTEAFF.

This rearrangement joins TRBV5-1 to TRBJ2-5; D uncertain. V lost 0 bases and J lost 6, with 12 bases in between. There are 14 residues in the CDR3. Germline V gene lookup returns CDR1 SGHRS and CDR2 YFSETQ. CDR3 nucleotide sequence: TGCGCCAGCAGCTTGGGGGATCCAGTGAAGACCCAGTACTTC. Its translation is CASSLGDPVKTQYF.

This chain joins TRBV6-5 and TRBJ2-1; D unresolved. CDR3 size: 15 residues. The germline gives CDR1 MNHEY, CDR2 SVGAGI. The V end was cut by 7 bases, the J end by 2 bases, with 15 bases between. CDR3 region: CASTVEDGTYNEQFF. DNA for the CDR3: TGTGCCAGCACGGTCGAGGACGGAACCTACAATGAGCAGTTCTTC.

The chain couples TRBV18 to TRBJ1-5; D not certain. This CDR3 has 13 amino acids. The germline V and J ends were trimmed by 2 bases and 5 bases, with 7 bases remaining between them. Per the germline V gene, CDR1 is KGHSH and CDR2 is LQKENI. The CDR3 loop is CASSPGRDQPQHF. The DNA of the CDR3 is TGTGCCAGCTCACCAGGACGGGATCAGCCCCAGCATTTT.

The V call is TRBV30, the J call TRBJ1-5; perhaps TRBD1 as D (5 bases). This CDR3 comprises 14 residues. Trimming left V 2 bases short and J 6 bases short, with 14 bases between. Germline-derived CDR1 and CDR2 are GTSNPN and SVGIG (reference sequence). The CDR3 DNA sequence: TGTGCCTGGAGTACAGCAGGGAGCCCTCAGCCCCAGCATTTT. Encoded protein: CAWSTAGSPQPQHF.

This chain connects TRBV5-8 to TRBJ1-2; D remains ambiguous. CDR1 and CDR2 (germline): SGHTS, YDEGEE. Trimming pared 0 bases from V and 4 bases from J, leaving 7 bases between. There are 13 residues in the CDR3. The CDR3 DNA sequence: TGTGCCAGCAGCTTGGAGGACGGCTATGGCTACACCTTC. Amino acid sequence: CASSLEDGYGYTF.

The sample holds one count of this clone. The J gene is TRBJ2-2, the V gene TRBV9; a possible D gene is TRBD2 (6 bases). CDR1 is SGDLS and CDR2 is YYNGEE in the germline V gene. The V end was cut by 0 bases, the J end by 7 bases, with 13 bases between. This CDR3 comprises 15 residues. This CDR3 reads CASSVETGGIGELFF. In DNA, the CDR3 is TGTGCCAGCAGCGTAGAGACTGGAGGGATCGGGGAGCTGTTTTTT.